This T cell receptor (beta chain) was identified in a study of identical twins. With respect to this clonotype: No antigen is known for it.

CDR1 is LGHDT, CDR2 YNNKEL, per germline (reference sequence). This CDR3 has 15 residues. V was clipped by 4 bases and J by 2 bases, with 15 bases between them. Findings of the study overall: Beta clonotypes that were abundant in cord blood contained fewer insertions, a pattern absent from memory repertoires. It was out-of-frame TCR alpha sharing in monozygotic twins that models underestimated.

MiXCR, run by TCRdb on the 5' RACE reads, gives a single entry per CDR3 protein. This table has 540,000 or so distinct CDR3 sequences, 20% to 25% appearing once. These data were likewise used in another study, on yellow fever vaccine responses in identical twins. From that report: In identical twins, vaccine T cell responses appeared partly shared and partly individual.

V is TRBV3-1 and J is TRBJ2-7, with D unresolved. The source is a woman between 18 and 29 years old in good health. The specimen was CD4+ T cells sorted from blood. CDR3 loop: CASSLEWQAAYEQYF. CDR3 sequence (DNA): TGTGCCAGCAGCCTGGAGTGGCAGGCAGCCTACGAGCAGTACTTC.